The source of this TCR beta chain is a study of neurological immune-mediated disorders. Across the study: The 34 multiple sclerosis patients comprised approximately 30 that were relapsing-remitting and 3 that were secondary progressive. General study findings and limits: The study found no CDR3 amino acid sequences shared by expanded clones across subjects, suggesting private repertoires in all groups. Among 34 multiple sclerosis patients, phylogenetic grouping put the repertoires of 18 into a single related-CDR3 cluster, a possible signature.

The cDNA was synthesized by 5'RACE incorporating 10-nucleotide random UMIs. TCRdb fed the 5' RACE reads into MiXCR, producing one record per CDR3 protein. The table includes more than 75,000 distinct CDR3 sequences, around 4.6% detected once. The V gene lost 1 base and the J gene lost 2 bases, with 9 bases spanning the gap. There are 15 residues in the CDR3. CDR1 is SGHTA, CDR2 FQGNSA, per germline. This clonotype was counted ten times or more. Its antigen is currently unknown. Specimen: PBMCs. The sequence was collected from a woman in her twenties or thirties with multiple sclerosis. The chain has TRBV7-2 and TRBJ2-1, with no clear D. CDR3 sequence reads: CASSLDWLTYNEQFF. CDR3 sequence (DNA): TGTGCCAGCAGCTTAGACTGGCTGACCTACAATGAGCAGTTCTTC.